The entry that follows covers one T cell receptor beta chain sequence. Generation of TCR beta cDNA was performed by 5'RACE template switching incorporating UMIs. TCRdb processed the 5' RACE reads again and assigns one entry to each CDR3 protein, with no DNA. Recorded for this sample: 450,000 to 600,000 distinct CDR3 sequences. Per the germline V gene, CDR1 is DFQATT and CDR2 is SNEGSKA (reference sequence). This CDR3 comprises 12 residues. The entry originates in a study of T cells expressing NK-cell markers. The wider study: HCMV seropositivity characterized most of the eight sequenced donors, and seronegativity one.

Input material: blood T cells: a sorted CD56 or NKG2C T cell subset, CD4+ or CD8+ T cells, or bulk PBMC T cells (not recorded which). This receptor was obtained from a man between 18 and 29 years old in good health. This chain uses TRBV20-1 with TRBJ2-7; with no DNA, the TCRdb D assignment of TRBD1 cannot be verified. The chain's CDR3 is CSAPGAAYEQYF.